The next 24 T cell receptor beta chains were all read from a single sample in a study of Tregs in tolerant kidney transplant recipients. TCRdb's table, derived via immunoSEQ multiplex PCR, lists solely in-frame clones and lacks some. The sample includes some 55,000 clones, around 85% of them seen just once. The sequencing used Tregs from blood, collected before the transplant. Source of these receptors: a human donor who received a combined kidney and bone marrow transplant.

This chain links TRBV5-1 with TRBJ1-5; D remains unclear. The CDR3 has 15 residues. Looked up from germline, CDR1 is SGHRS and CDR2 is YFSETQ. V was pared by 0 bases and J by 5 bases, with 12 bases between. The CDR3 sequence: CASSLGPEMYQPQHF. CDR3 sequence (DNA): TGCGCCAGCAGCTTGGGCCCTGAAATGTATCAGCCCCAGCATTTT.

The rearrangement joins TRBV5-1 to TRBJ1-1; the match to TRBD1 covers 7 bases. Germline V CDR1 and CDR2: SGHRS, YFSETQ. V lost 3 bases, J lost 4 bases, and 3 bases stayed unmatched. The CDR3 covers 13 residues. CDR3: CASSSRDSTEAFF. CDR3 coding DNA: TGCGCCAGCAGCTCAAGGGACAGCACTGAAGCTTTCTTT.

CDR3 nucleotide sequence: TGTGCCAGCAGCTTGGGGGGGACAGACAACACTGAAGCTTTCTTT. This gives the protein CASSLGGTDNTEAFF. This chain links TRBV5-4 with TRBJ1-1; TRBD1 matches 7 bases. J gave up 2 bases and V 0 bases, and 4 bases lay outside the gene matches. Germline-derived CDR1 and CDR2 are SGHNT and YYREEE (reference sequence). The CDR3 consists of 15 residues.

Worth noting for this clone: The sample carries other DNA sequences with the same CDR3. The genes are TRBV5-1 and TRBJ2-2; D gene uncertain. The germline V gene encodes CDR1 SGHRS and CDR2 YFSETQ. This CDR3 contains 11 residues. Trimming shortened V by 5 bases and J by 7 bases, and 6 bases separated the two germline ends. CDR3 amino acids: CASRRGGELFF. CDR3 nucleotide sequence: TGCGCCAGCAGGCGAGGCGGGGAGCTGTTTTTT. Variable domain in full (rest from reference TRBV5-1 and TRBJ2-2): KAGVTQTPRYLIKTRGQQVTLSCSPISGHRSVSWYQQTPGQGLQFLFEYFSETQRNKGNFPGRFSGRQFSNSRSEMNVSTLELGDSALYLCASRRGGELFFGEGSRLTVL.

The chain links TRBV15 to TRBJ2-5, with a weak D call TRBD2 (6 bases). The V gene lost 4 bases and the J gene lost 2 bases, with 14 bases spanning the gap. This CDR3 contains 15 residues. CDR1 LNHNV and CDR2 YYDKDF come from the germline V gene (reference sequence). The CDR3 reads CATSTLGGKQETQYF. In DNA form, the CDR3 reads TGTGCCACCAGCACATTGGGAGGTAAACAAGAGACCCAGTACTTC.

CDR3 sequence reads: CASSTSGTGVGGYTF. The CDR3 coding sequence is TGCGCCAGCAGCACCTCCGGGACAGGGGTAGGTGGCTACACCTTC. The chain carries TRBV5-1 and TRBJ1-2; 10 bases are shared with TRBD1. The ends lost 4 bases at V and 7 bases at J; junction bases unmatched: 10. The CDR3 is made up of 15 amino acids. Germline-derived CDR1 and CDR2 are SGHRS and YFSETQ.

V usage is TRBV2 and J usage is TRBJ1-1; D not resolved. Germline CDR1 and CDR2: SNHLY and FYNNEI. Trimming removed 5 bases at V and 6 bases at J, with 13 bases between. The CDR3 loop spans 13 amino acids. The DNA for the CDR3 is TGTGCCAGCAGTCCACCTGAGGGCGCTGAAGCTTTCTTT. It codes for CASSPPEGAEAFF. Using reference TRBV2 and TRBJ1-1 for the parts outside the CDR3, the full variable domain is EPEVTQTPSHQVTQMGQEVILRCVPISNHLYFYWYRQILGQKVEFLVSFYNNEISEKSEIFDDQFSVERPDGSNFTLKIRSTKLEDSAMYFCASSPPEGAEAFFGQGTRLTVV.

This chain links TRBV30 with TRBJ2-7, with 9 positions matching TRBD2. J was trimmed by 0 bases and V by 0 bases; bases with no gene match: 6. Germline V lookup: CDR1 GTSNPN, CDR2 SVGIG (reference sequence). CDR3 length equals 16 residues. CDR3 protein: CAWSVRKREDSYEQYF. The DNA of the CDR3 is TGTGCCTGGAGTGTACGTAAGCGGGAGGACTCCTACGAGCAGTACTTC.

As DNA, the CDR3 is TGCAGCGTTGCGGCCGGGTCCTACGAGCAGTACTTC. It specifies CSVAAGSYEQYF. The chain recombines TRBV29-1 with TRBJ2-7, with unresolved D. The V and J ends lost 4 bases and 1 base respectively, with 8 bases between them. Germline loops: CDR1 SQVTM, CDR2 ANQGSEA. The CDR3 runs to 12 residues.

V is TRBV7-2 and J is TRBJ2-3, with 10 nucleotides matching TRBD2. This CDR3 contains 15 residues. Germline CDR1 reads SGHTA; CDR2 reads FQGNSA. Trimming took 3 bases from V and 6 from J; bases not matched to a gene: 6. CDR3 sequence: CASSFPAGGRDTQYF. The CDR3 DNA is TGTGCCAGCAGCTTCCCAGCGGGGGGGCGGGATACGCAGTATTTT.

This chain connects TRBV19 to TRBJ2-7; 7 bases match TRBD2. Germline-derived CDR1 and CDR2 are LNHDA and SQIVND (reference sequence). V was pared by 4 bases and J by 2 bases, with 8 bases of the junction left unmatched. CDR3 size: 15 residues. The CDR3 bases are TGTGCCAGTAGTACCGGGGCTAGCGGAACCTACGAGCAGTACTTC. Encoded protein: CASSTGASGTYEQYF. Together with reference TRBV19 and TRBJ2-7, the CDR3 gives the full variable domain: DGGITQSPKYLFRKEGQNVTLSCEQNLNHDAMYWYRQDPGQGLRLIYYSQIVNDFQKGDIAEGYSVSREKKESFPLTVTSAQKNPTAFYLCASSTGASGTYEQYFGPGTRLTVT.

The chain couples TRBV19 to TRBJ1-6, with D uncertain. CDR1 is LNHDA, CDR2 SQIVND, per germline (reference sequence). The CDR3 has 14 residues. Trimming pared 6 bases from V and 1 base from J, leaving 7 bases between. The CDR3 nucleotides are TGTGCCAGTAGGTCGGGATCCTATAATTCACCCCTCCACTTT. Translated, it gives CASRSGSYNSPLHF.

The genes are TRBV6-4 and TRBJ2-1, with 8 bases fitting TRBD2. This CDR3 is built from 16 residues. J gave up 5 bases and V 4 bases, and 10 bases lay outside the gene matches. Germline assignment: CDR1 MRHNA and CDR2 SNTAGT. CDR3 bases: TGTGCCAGCAGTGTCGGACTAGCCGGGGGTAACAATGAGCAGTTCTTC. This gives the protein CASSVGLAGGNNEQFF.

The J gene is TRBJ1-1, the V gene TRBV9; maybe TRBD1 (5 bases). V gave up 3 bases and J gave up 0 bases, with 21 bases separating them. Per the germline V gene, CDR1 is SGDLS and CDR2 is YYNGEE. The CDR3 extends over 18 amino acids. The CDR3: CASSARGGETNMNTEAFF. CDR3 in DNA: TGTGCCAGCAGCGCGAGAGGAGGGGAGACAAATATGAACACTGAAGCTTTCTTT. The complete variable domain, with remaining parts taken from reference TRBV9 and TRBJ1-1, reads DSGVTQTPKHLITATGQRVTLRCSPRSGDLSVYWYQQSLDQGLQFLIQYYNGEERAKGNILERFSAQQFPDLHSELNLSSLELGDSALYFCASSARGGETNMNTEAFFGQGTRLTVV.

Comments on this clone: The sample holds other DNA sequences that translate to the same CDR3. The chain links TRBV7-9 to TRBJ2-3, with 7 positions matching TRBD2. This CDR3 has 15 residues. Per the germline V gene, CDR1 is SEHNR and CDR2 is FQNEAQ (reference sequence). V shed 0 bases and J 5 bases; nucleotides not matched to a gene: 5. The CDR3 DNA reads TGTGCCAGCAGCTTAGCGGGCGGGAGCGGAGATACGCAGTATTTT. It specifies CASSLAGGSGDTQYF.

V gene TRBV4-2 combines with J gene TRBJ2-7; a possible D gene is TRBD1 (6 bases). The V gene lost 4 bases and the J gene lost 1 base, with 17 bases spanning the gap. Looked up from germline, CDR1 is LGHNA and CDR2 is YNFKEQ. This CDR3 has 16 amino acids. The CDR3 sequence is CASSPKGDIGSYEQYF. DNA of the CDR3: TGTGCCAGCAGCCCAAAGGGGGACATAGGGTCCTACGAGCAGTACTTC.

The chain recombines TRBV4-1 with TRBJ1-4; D gene unclear. Looked up from germline, CDR1 is MGHRA and CDR2 is YSYEKL. CDR3 length: 15 residues. V was cut by 0 bases and J by 0 bases, with 5 bases left in between. Here the CDR3 reads CASSQEGATNEKLFF. The CDR3, as DNA: TGCGCCAGCAGCCAAGAGGGAGCAACTAATGAAAAACTGTTTTTT.

The chain links TRBV11-3 to TRBJ2-1; D is perhaps TRBD2 (5 bases). Germline lookup yields CDR1 SGHNT and CDR2 YENEEA. The CDR3 is 16 residues long. Between the trimmed V and J ends, which lost 3 bases and 0 bases, there was a span of 12 bases. CDR3 in DNA: TGTGCCAGCAGCTTGACATGGACTGACTCCTACAATGAGCAGTTCTTC. As protein: CASSLTWTDSYNEQFF.

This clone was observed a single time. The chain uses TRBV18 and TRBJ1-1; no firm D call. Trimming took off 3 bases at V and 1 base at J, with 21 bases between the two ends. Germline CDR1 is KGHSH and CDR2 is LQKENI. CDR3 length: 18 amino acids. Written as DNA, the CDR3 is TGTGCCAGCTCACCCCTAGATGTCAGTCGGGGAGGGAACACTGAAGCTTTCTTT. Protein sequence: CASSPLDVSRGGNTEAFF. Looking up the rest from reference TRBV18 and TRBJ1-1 gives the full variable domain: NAGVMQNPRHLVRRRGQEARLRCSPMKGHSHVYWYRQLPEEGLKFMVYLQKENIIDESGMPKERFSAEFPKEGPSILRIQQVVRGDSAAYFCASSPLDVSRGGNTEAFFGQGTRLTVV.

The V and J genes are TRBV5-1 and TRBJ2-7, with 12 bases aligning to TRBD2. Germline values: CDR1 SGHRS, CDR2 YFSETQ. The CDR3 sequence is 15 residues long. V shed 0 bases and J 6 bases; nucleotides not matched to a gene: 4. The CDR3 protein is CASSLAPLAGGEQYF. CDR3 nucleotides: TGCGCCAGCAGCTTGGCTCCACTAGCGGGGGGCGAGCAGTACTTC.

This clone was recorded only once. The V and J genes are TRBV7-9 and TRBJ2-1; D perhaps matches TRBD1 (6 bases). V was pared by 1 base and J by 1 base, with 11 bases between. The CDR3 extends over 16 amino acids. The V gene's germline CDR1 is SEHNR and CDR2 FQNEAQ (reference sequence). The CDR3 bases are TGTGCCAGCAGCTTAGGGGGGCCCCTGTCCTACAATGAGCAGTTCTTC. It yields the protein CASSLGGPLSYNEQFF.

Only a few counts were recorded for this clone. V usage is TRBV5-6 and J usage is TRBJ2-3; TRBD2 aligns across 8 bases. V lost 7 bases to trimming and J lost 1 base; unmatched junction nucleotides: 8. Germline V gene data show CDR1 as SGHDT and CDR2 as YYEEEE. The CDR3 length is 15 residues. The chain's CDR3 is CASSPGGPGTDTQYF. In nucleotides, the CDR3 is TGTGCCAGCTCCCCGGGGGGGCCGGGCACAGATACGCAGTATTTT.

The J gene is TRBJ2-3, the V gene TRBV19, with D possibly matching TRBD2 (6 bases). V was clipped by 10 bases and J by 0 bases, with 17 bases between them. The CDR3 consists of 15 residues. Per the germline V gene, CDR1 is LNHDA and CDR2 is SQIVND (reference sequence). In DNA, the CDR3 is TGTGCCACCAAGGTGCGGGGACCCAGCACAGATACGCAGTATTTT. Amino acid sequence: CATKVRGPSTDTQYF.

The chain has TRBV6-6 and TRBJ1-2; D is possibly TRBD1 (6 bases). This CDR3 has 14 amino acids. Germline CDR1 MNHNY, CDR2 SVGAGI (reference sequence). The V end was cut by 6 bases, the J end by 11 bases, with 22 bases between. The CDR3: CASSPVAQGMDYTF. DNA of the CDR3: TGTGCCAGCAGCCCAGTCGCCCAGGGGATGGATTACACCTTC.